This T cell receptor beta chain was captured in a study of shared clonotypes between healthy human individuals. Assay: immunoSEQ multiplex PCR; the TCRdb copy retains only in-frame clones and omits some. The table has about half a million clones, 70% to 80% seen once; the top ten hold approximately 12%. What was sequenced was PBMCs. The sequence was obtained from a woman aged 40 to 55 in good health. Some clones in this sample may be carry-over from other donors' samples.

CDR3 in amino acids: CASTPTASGANVLTF. In nucleotides, the CDR3 is TGCGCCAGCACCCCGACAGCTTCTGGGGCCAACGTCCTGACTTTC. The chain links TRBV5-1 to TRBJ2-6, with D perhaps matching TRBD1 (5 bases). Germline-derived CDR1 and CDR2 are SGHRS and YFSETQ. V lost 6 bases and J lost 1, with 11 bases in between. The CDR3 spans 15 residues.